A selection of T cell receptor beta chains follows, all from one sample in a study of blood T cells in healthy people across ages. TCRdb re-derived calls from the 5' RACE reads in MiXCR, one entry per CDR3 protein. Of 1.8 million or so distinct CDR3 sequences in the sample, about 39% are singletons; the top ten hold roughly 24%. Sequencing used blood. Receptor source: a human donor in good health. Each CDR3 is given without its conserved first and last residue.

>TRBV10-3|TRBJ2-2
AIRKIAGANTGELF
>TRBV4-3|TRBJ2-1
ASSQEGGRAYNEQF
>TRBV4-2|TRBJ2-7
ASSQDSGVGYPSYEQY
>TRBV29-1|TRBJ1-1
STQAENTEAF
>TRBV7-3|TRBJ2-1
ASSLTPSSDEQF
>TRBV6-5|TRBJ1-4
ASSYSGLEGQLF
>TRBV5-1|TRBJ2-1
ASTAGGEQF
>TRBV4-3|TRBJ1-2
ASSRLTDGGEDYGYT
>TRBV7-3|TRBJ1-2
ASSHGGADGYT
>TRBV29-1|TRBJ2-1
SVEVGGPYNEQF
>TRBV5-1|TRBJ2-3
ASSLDVGGASTDTQY
>TRBV7-8|TRBJ2-3
ASSRRQAGAITDTQY
>TRBV9|TRBJ2-7
ASSVGPDRGYEQY
>TRBV4-1|TRBJ2-7
ASSQDSLGGNEQY
>TRBV29-1|TRBJ2-7
SVQMGGYEQY
>TRBV7-2|TRBJ2-3
ASSLDSPSLQY
>TRBV20-1|TRBJ2-5
SARGPQQGWSQETQY
>TRBV9|TRBJ2-7
ASSLMEGGYEQY
>TRBV2|NA
ASRQEVNYNEQY
>TRBV20-1|TRBJ2-7
SALGGGHASYEQY
>TRBV12-3/TRBV12-4|TRBJ1-2
ASSPDRVEGYT
>TRBV14|TRBJ2-7
ASSHRDRGRNEQY
>TRBV6-6|TRBJ2-1
ASTSESRKAF
>TRBV20-1|TRBJ2-1
SAVGVYNEQF
>TRBV27|TRBJ2-1
ASSLGSGQFNNEQF
>TRBV5-1|TRBJ1-2
ASSLAQGARVDGYT
>TRBV11-2|TRBJ2-2
ASSSAGGPIGELF
>TRBV6-5|NA
ASSTAGGGGFEQY
>TRBV4-1|TRBJ2-3
ATLDRETDTQY
>TRBV13|TRBJ2-5
ASSLGLGGSETQY
>TRBV2|TRBJ2-3
ASSETPQGPTDTQY
>TRBV25-1|TRBJ1-2
ASSAMTTDGIYGYT
>TRBV7-2|TRBJ2-4
ASSSPRGGHIQY
>TRBV7-9|TRBJ2-1
ASGRDHYREQF
>TRBV29-1|TRBJ2-5
SVGFVVREETQY
>TRBV5-1|TRBJ2-7
ASNFLDRGYEQY
>TRBV20-1|TRBJ1-2
STASNLDPGDYGYT
>TRBV10-3|TRBJ2-6
AISGRTGTSGANVLT
>TRBV6-1|TRBJ2-7
ASSEVGTGVYEQY
>TRBV3-1|TRBJ2-7
ASSPGSSGRGAYEQY
>TRBV25-1|TRBJ2-7
ASSELEGSCEQY